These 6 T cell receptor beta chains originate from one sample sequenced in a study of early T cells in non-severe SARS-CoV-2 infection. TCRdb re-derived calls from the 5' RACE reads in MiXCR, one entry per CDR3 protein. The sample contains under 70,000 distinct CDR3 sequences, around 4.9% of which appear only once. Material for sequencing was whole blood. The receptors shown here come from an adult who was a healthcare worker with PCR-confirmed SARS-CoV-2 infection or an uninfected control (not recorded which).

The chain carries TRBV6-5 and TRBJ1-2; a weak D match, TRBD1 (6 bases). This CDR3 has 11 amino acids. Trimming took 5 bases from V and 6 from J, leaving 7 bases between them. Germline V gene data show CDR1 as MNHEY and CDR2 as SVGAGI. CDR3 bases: TGTGCCAGCAGTACAGGGAATGGCTACACCTTC. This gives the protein CASSTGNGYTF.

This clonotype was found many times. CDR3 region: CASGLVLSGTGPWEFF. The CDR3 DNA reads TGTGCTAGTGGTTTGGTACTATCCGGGACAGGCCCTTGGGAGTTCTTC. V usage is TRBV12-5 and J usage is TRBJ2-1; 8 bases align to TRBD1. This CDR3 is built from 16 residues. The V gene's germline CDR1 is LGHNT and CDR2 FRNRAP. V dropped 0 bases and J dropped 14; count of bases not matched to a gene: 15.

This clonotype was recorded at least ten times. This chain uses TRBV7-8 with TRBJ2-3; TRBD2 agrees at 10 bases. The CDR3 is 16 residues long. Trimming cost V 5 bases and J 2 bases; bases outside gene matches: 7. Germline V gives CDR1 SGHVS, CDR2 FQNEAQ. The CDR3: CASSIPTSGHTDTQYF. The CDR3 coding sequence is TGTGCCAGCAGCATCCCGACTAGCGGGCACACAGATACGCAGTATTTT.

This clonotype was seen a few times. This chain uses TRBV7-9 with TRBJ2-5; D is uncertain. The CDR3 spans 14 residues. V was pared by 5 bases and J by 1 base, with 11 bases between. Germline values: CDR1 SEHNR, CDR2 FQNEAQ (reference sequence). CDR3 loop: CASSPVLGQETQYF. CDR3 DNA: TGTGCCAGCAGCCCTGTACTCGGCCAAGAGACCCAGTACTTC.

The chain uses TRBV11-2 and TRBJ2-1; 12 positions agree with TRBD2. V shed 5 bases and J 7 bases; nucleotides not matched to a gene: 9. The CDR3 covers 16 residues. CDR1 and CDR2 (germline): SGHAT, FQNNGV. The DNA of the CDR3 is TGTGCCAGCAGCCGACGACTAGCGGGAGTTCGGAATGAGCAGTTCTTC. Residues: CASSRRLAGVRNEQFF.

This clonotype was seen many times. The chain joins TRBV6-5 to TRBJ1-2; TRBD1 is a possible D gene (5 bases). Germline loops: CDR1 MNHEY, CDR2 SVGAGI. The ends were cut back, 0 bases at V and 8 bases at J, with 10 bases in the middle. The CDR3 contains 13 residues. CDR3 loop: CASSYSTQAGYTF. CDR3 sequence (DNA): TGTGCCAGCAGTTACTCGACACAGGCGGGCTACACCTTC.